A single sample gave rise to the 9 T cell receptor beta chains below, sequenced in a study of blood T cell repertoires in COVID-19. Data came from immunoSEQ multiplex PCR; TCRdb stores just in-frame clones and leaves some out. The data contain more than 300,000 clones, around nine tenths of them singletons. The sequenced sample consisted of peripheral blood. These receptors were obtained from a woman under 30 who had recovered from COVID-19.

A single count supports this clone. The V call is TRBV6-1, the J call TRBJ2-3; a possible D gene is TRBD2 (6 bases). The CDR3 is made up of 13 amino acids. V was shortened by 2 bases and J by 6 bases, with 9 bases between the two germline ends. Germline V gene sequence: CDR1 MNHNS, CDR2 SASEGT. The CDR3 bases are TGTGCCAGCAGTGAATGGGGGGTCGATACGCAGTATTTT. Its protein product is CASSEWGVDTQYF.

This sequence joins TRBV4-1 and TRBJ2-5, with D perhaps TRBD2 (5 bases). Per the germline V gene, CDR1 is MGHRA and CDR2 is YSYEKL. This CDR3 spans 17 amino acids. Trimming removed 1 base from V and 1 base from J, with 16 bases in between. The CDR3 coding sequence is TGCGCCAGCAGCCAAGGGAGGTTCGGTCTAACCCAAGAGACCCAGTACTTC. This encodes CASSQGRFGLTQETQYF.

V gene TRBV6-2 or TRBV6-3 combines with J gene TRBJ2-3; tentative D call: TRBD2 (6 bases). V shed 5 bases and J shed 0 bases, with 9 bases lying between them. The germline CDR1 and CDR2 sequences are MNHEY and SVGEGT. The CDR3 runs to 14 residues. CDR3 loop: CASSPGLSTDTQYF. The CDR3 coding sequence is TGTGCCAGCAGTCCGGGACTGAGCACAGATACGCAGTATTTT.

Here the CDR3 reads CASSLASGRENIQYF. The CDR3 coding sequence is TGTGCCAGCAGCTTAGCTAGCGGGAGGGAAAACATTCAGTACTTC. The chain uses TRBV7-9 and TRBJ2-4; 11 bases are a match to TRBD2. V shed 0 bases and J 5 bases; nucleotides not matched to a gene: 0. Germline V gene lookup returns CDR1 SEHNR and CDR2 FQNEAQ (reference sequence). This CDR3 has 15 amino acids.

The chain has TRBV6-1 and TRBJ1-1; D possibly corresponds to TRBD1 (6 bases). The CDR3 extends over 14 amino acids. Per the germline V gene, CDR1 is MNHNS and CDR2 is SASEGT. The V gene lost 3 bases and the J gene lost 0 bases, with 8 bases spanning the gap. The CDR3 is CASSDQGMNTEAFF. Written as DNA, the CDR3 is TGTGCCAGCAGTGATCAGGGGATGAACACTGAAGCTTTCTTT.

This sequence joins TRBV12-5 and TRBJ2-1, with 10 nucleotides matching TRBD2. Germline V CDR1 and CDR2: LGHNT, FRNRAP. The CDR3 sequence is 15 residues long. The junction had 10 bases not matched to a gene; V was cut back by 5 bases and J by 9 bases. The CDR3, as DNA: TGTGCTAGTGGTCAGGGTGAGCGGGAGGGCCCTGAGCAGTTCTTC. It yields the protein CASGQGEREGPEQFF.

This chain joins TRBV12-3 or TRBV12-4 and TRBJ1-1, with 9 bases fitting TRBD1. Unmatched junction bases numbered 0, after V lost 6 bases and J lost 10 bases. The CDR3 has 10 amino acids. The CDR3 reads CASRGQGAFF. CDR3 coding DNA: TGTGCCAGCAGGGGACAGGGAGCTTTCTTT.

CDR3 bases: TGTGCCAGCTCGTCCCGGTACCAAGAGACCCAGTACTTC. Its translation: CASSSRYQETQYF. The chain has TRBV7-2 and TRBJ2-5, with D hard to call. V was shortened by 8 bases and J by 0 bases, with 10 bases between the two germline ends. The CDR3 runs to 13 residues. Germline-derived CDR1 and CDR2 are SGHTA and FQGNSA. Based on the CDR3 plus reference TRBV7-2 and TRBJ2-5, the full variable domain is GAGVSQSPSNKVTEKGKDVELRCDPISGHTALYWYRQSLGQGLEFLIYFQGNSAPDKSGLPSDRFSAERTGGSVSTLTIQRTQQEDSAVYLCASSSRYQETQYFGPGTRLLVL.

The J gene is TRBJ1-1, the V gene TRBV5-1; the D gene is possibly TRBD1 (5 bases). Germline lookup yields CDR1 SGHRS and CDR2 YFSETQ. V was cut by 3 bases and J by 0 bases, with 9 bases left in between. The CDR3 is 14 amino acids. This chain's CDR3 is CASSWTKLNTEAFF. In DNA form, the CDR3 reads TGCGCCAGCAGCTGGACAAAATTGAACACTGAAGCTTTCTTT.